This T cell receptor (beta chain) was identified in a study of T cells in Graves' hyperthyroidism and ophthalmopathy. Study as a whole: The initial diagnosis was the point when peripheral blood was collected, ahead of any treatment. Findings and limits, study-wide: Also found in blood were most expanded thyroid clonotypes above 0.001.

The source material, RNA transcripts, was used to amplify TCR beta CDR3 regions. With the HTBI primer set, the TCR CDR3 went through a first round of RT-PCR. MiXCR, applied by TCRdb to the multiplex PCR reads, yields one record per CDR3 protein. The sample includes hundreds of thousands of distinct CDR3 sequences, about 20% of them seen just once. At least ten counts were recorded for this clonotype. Its antigen is still unknown. V was cut by 0 bases and J by 2 bases, with 8 bases left in between. CDR3 length: 14 amino acids. Germline assignment: CDR1 KGHSH and CDR2 LQKENI. The sequence derives from a man aged 35-49 years with Graves' ophthalmopathy. V gene TRBV18 combines with J gene TRBJ2-7, with D tentatively TRBD2 (5 bases). The source material was blood. In DNA, the CDR3 is TGTGCCAGCTCACCACCCGGGGAAACCTACGAGCAGTACTTC. This sequence encodes CASSPPGETYEQYF.